What follows describes a single T cell receptor beta chain. Its antigen is undetermined. The data were obtained in a study of T-cell reconstitution after alpha-beta-depleted transplantation in children. This CDR3 spans 13 amino acids. Germline V lookup: CDR1 KGHSH, CDR2 LQKENI. V gave up 3 bases and J gave up 2 bases, with 7 bases separating them. Construction of the TCRbeta library involved unique molecular identifiers. MiXCR, applied by TCRdb to the PCR reads, yields one record per CDR3 protein. The sample lists 900,000 or so distinct CDR3 sequences; approximately 15% were seen once. Notes on the study in general: For some patients, TCRbeta diversity was high at day 60 because of recipient T cells and thymic progenitors that survived.

This clonotype was sampled from a male patient younger than 18 who had a stem cell transplant for acute lymphoblastic leukemia, so the T cells may come from the graft donor. V gene TRBV18 combines with J gene TRBJ2-5; D is ambiguous. Here the sequenced sample was PBMCs, mostly from graft donor cells, taken 360 days after TCRalphabeta/CD19-depleted stem cell transplant. CDR3 sequence reads: CASSPNVQETQYF. CDR3 nucleotide sequence: TGTGCCAGCTCACCTAACGTACAAGAGACCCAGTACTTC. The complete variable domain, with remaining parts taken from reference TRBV18 and TRBJ2-5, reads NAGVMQNPRHLVRRRGQEARLRCSPMKGHSHVYWYRQLPEEGLKFMVYLQKENIIDESGMPKERFSAEFPKEGPSILRIQQVVRGDSAAYFCASSPNVQETQYFGPGTRLLVL.